This T cell receptor (beta chain) was sequenced in a study of cytomegalovirus exposure and HLA in healthy donors. Overall study: A subsequent analysis reported that the 110 or so validation repertoires were produced on the same platform that had also been used for the roughly 670 first-cohort repertoires.

TCRdb keeps only in-frame clones here, not all; method: immunoSEQ multiplex PCR. The profile shows almost 70,000 clones, 96% of them singletons. Trimming took 6 bases from V and 0 from J, leaving 10 bases between them. This CDR3 is built from 14 residues. The germline V gene encodes CDR1 SGHTS and CDR2 YDEGEE. V and J are TRBV5-8 and TRBJ1-5; weak D call: TRBD1 (5 bases). The material sequenced was PBMCs. The source of this sequence is a woman under 30 in good health and CMV-seropositive. The CDR3 DNA reads TGTGCCAGCAACCAGGGCAGTAGCAATCAGCCCCAGCATTTT. Translating it yields CASNQGSSNQPQHF.